This T cell receptor (beta chain) was observed in a study of monozygotic twins with cystic fibrosis. Study summary: With around 14 PCR cycles, barcoded libraries came from roughly 2.8 micrograms of fragmented DNA.

Overall study results and limits: In 13 of 16 pairs, V gene usage was closest to the co-twin's. Nucleotide-identical clonotype sharing was significantly higher within monozygotic CF twin pairs than between unrelated CF individuals. Clonality was generally low (median roughly 0.01), higher in the most severe patients.

Sequenced by immunoSEQ multiplex PCR; TCRdb stores in-frame clones only, minus some. Of 15,000 to 20,000 clones detected, around 97% appear once; the ten largest clones hold 1.5% to 2%. Germline V gene data show CDR1 as MGHRA and CDR2 as YSYEKL. CDR3 size: 18 residues. V lost 3 bases to trimming and J lost 0 bases, with 18 bases between them. A note on this clone: Its specificity is not known.

V gene TRBV4-1 combines with J gene TRBJ2-1; tentatively, D is TRBD2 (7 bases). The specimen was blood. The receptor comes from a woman aged 25 to 39 with cystic fibrosis. CDR3 sequence reads: CASSQAGRGLHSYNEQFF. The CDR3 DNA reads as TGCGCCAGCAGCCAGGCGGGGCGGGGGCTACACTCCTACAATGAGCAGTTCTTC.